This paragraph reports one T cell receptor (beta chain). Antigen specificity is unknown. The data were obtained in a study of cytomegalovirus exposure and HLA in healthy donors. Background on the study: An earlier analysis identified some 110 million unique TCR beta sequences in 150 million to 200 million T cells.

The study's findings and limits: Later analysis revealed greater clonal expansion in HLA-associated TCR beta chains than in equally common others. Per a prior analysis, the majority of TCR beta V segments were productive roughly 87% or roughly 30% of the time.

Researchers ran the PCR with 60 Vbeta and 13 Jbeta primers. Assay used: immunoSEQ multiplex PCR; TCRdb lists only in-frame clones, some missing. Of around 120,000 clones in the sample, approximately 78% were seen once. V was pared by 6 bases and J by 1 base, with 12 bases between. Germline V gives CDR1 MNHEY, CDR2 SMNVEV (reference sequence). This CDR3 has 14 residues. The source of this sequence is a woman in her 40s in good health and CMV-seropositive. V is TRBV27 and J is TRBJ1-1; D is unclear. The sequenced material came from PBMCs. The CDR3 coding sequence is TGTGCCAGCAGCTCCGGCGCGGGGAACACTGAAGCTTTCTTT. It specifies CASSSGAGNTEAFF.